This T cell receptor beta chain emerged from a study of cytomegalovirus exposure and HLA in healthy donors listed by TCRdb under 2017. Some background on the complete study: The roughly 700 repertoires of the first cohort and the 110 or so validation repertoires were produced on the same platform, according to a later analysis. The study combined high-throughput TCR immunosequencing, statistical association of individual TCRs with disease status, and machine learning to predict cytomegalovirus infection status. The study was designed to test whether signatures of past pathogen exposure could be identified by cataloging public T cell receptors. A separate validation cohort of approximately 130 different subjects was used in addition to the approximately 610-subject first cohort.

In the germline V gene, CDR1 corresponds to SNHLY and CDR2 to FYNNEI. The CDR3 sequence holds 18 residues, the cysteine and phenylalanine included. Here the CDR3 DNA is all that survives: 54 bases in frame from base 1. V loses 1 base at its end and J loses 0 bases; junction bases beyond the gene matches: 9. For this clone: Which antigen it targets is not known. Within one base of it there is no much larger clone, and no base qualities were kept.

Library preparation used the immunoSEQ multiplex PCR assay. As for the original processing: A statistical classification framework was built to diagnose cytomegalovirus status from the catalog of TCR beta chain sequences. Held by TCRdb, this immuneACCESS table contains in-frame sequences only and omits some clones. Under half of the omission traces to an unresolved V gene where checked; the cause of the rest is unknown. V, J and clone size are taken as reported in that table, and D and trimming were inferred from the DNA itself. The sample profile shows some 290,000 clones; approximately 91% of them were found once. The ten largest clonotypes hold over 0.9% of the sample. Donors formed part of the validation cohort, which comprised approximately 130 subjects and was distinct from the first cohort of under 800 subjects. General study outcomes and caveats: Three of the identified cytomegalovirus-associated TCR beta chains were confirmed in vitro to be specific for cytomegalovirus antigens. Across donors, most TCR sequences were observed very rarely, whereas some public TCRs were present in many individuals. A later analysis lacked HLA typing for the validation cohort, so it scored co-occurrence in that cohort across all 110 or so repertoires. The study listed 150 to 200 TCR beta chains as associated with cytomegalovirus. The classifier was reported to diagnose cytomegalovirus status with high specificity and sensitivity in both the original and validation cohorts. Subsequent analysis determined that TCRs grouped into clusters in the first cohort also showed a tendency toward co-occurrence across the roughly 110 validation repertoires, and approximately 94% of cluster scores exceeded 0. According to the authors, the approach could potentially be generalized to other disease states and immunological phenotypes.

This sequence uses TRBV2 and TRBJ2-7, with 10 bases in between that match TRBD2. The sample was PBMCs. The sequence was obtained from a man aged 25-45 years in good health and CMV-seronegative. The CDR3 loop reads CASSEGTSGFHPSYEQYF. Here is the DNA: TGTGCCAGCAGTGAAGGGACTAGCGGCTTCCACCCCTCCTACGAGCAGTACTTC.